The rows below give T cell receptor beta chains drawn from one sample of a study of T-cell memory formation after mild COVID-19. TCRdb used MiXCR to reprocess the 5' RACE reads, holding one entry per CDR3 protein. The repertoire holds about 57,000 distinct CDR3 sequences, with 9% to 15% as singletons. The sequenced material came from PBMCs or a T cell subset sorted from them (not recorded which). The receptors stem from a man in his late teens or twenties who had mild COVID-19 (a few samples of this study predate the infection). Cell type and time point are not known. Both conserved end residues are part of each CDR3. A D gene is named only where the DNA matches it firmly. Rows may omit the clone size; those that give it use once, few, many or a size class.

V gene: TRBV11-2
clone size: -
D gene: TRBD1
J gene: TRBJ2-2
CDR3 DNA: TGTGCCAGCAGCCAGGGGGCGAACACCGGGGAGCTGTTTTTT
CDR3 protein: CASSQGANTGELFF

V gene: TRBV6-1
clone size: many
D gene: TRBD2
J gene: TRBJ2-3
CDR3 DNA: TGTGCCAGCAAAAGGGGACTAGCGACTGATACGCAGTATTTT
CDR3 protein: CASKRGLATDTQYF

V gene: TRBV9
clone size: many
D gene: -
J gene: TRBJ1-1
CDR3 DNA: TGTGCCAGCAGCGTAGAAGGAGAACTGAACACTGAAGCTTTCTTT
CDR3 protein: CASSVEGELNTEAFF

V gene: TRBV6-6
clone size: -
D gene: TRBD1
J gene: TRBJ1-5
CDR3 DNA: TGTGCCAGCAGTTACCCACAGGGGAATCAGCCCCAGCATTTT
CDR3 protein: CASSYPQGNQPQHF

V gene: TRBV7-6
clone size: few
D gene: TRBD2
J gene: TRBJ2-5
CDR3 DNA: TGTGCCAGCAGCCCGAGAGCGGGGGTGATACAAGAGACCCAGTACTTC
CDR3 protein: CASSPRAGVIQETQYF

V gene: TRBV24-1
clone size: few
D gene: -
J gene: TRBJ2-3
CDR3 DNA: TGTGCCACCGGGGGGCTCACAGATACGCAGTATTTT
CDR3 protein: CATGGLTDTQYF

V gene: TRBV7-8
clone size: -
D gene: -
J gene: TRBJ1-2
CDR3 DNA: TGTGCCAGCAGCCGGGGTGAATACAGGGTCTACACCTTC
CDR3 protein: CASSRGEYRVYTF

V gene: TRBV5-1
clone size: few
D gene: -
J gene: TRBJ2-5
CDR3 DNA: TGCGCCAGCAGCCCCCCAAGCCGGGAGACCCAGTACTTC
CDR3 protein: CASSPPSRETQYF

V gene: TRBV4-3
clone size: few
D gene: -
J gene: TRBJ2-5
CDR3 DNA: TGCGCCAGCAGCCAAGATTCGTGGGACGGCGGGGAGACCCAGTACTTC
CDR3 protein: CASSQDSWDGGETQYF

V gene: TRBV29-1
clone size: many
D gene: -
J gene: TRBJ1-2
CDR3 DNA: TGCAGCGCCTGGAGACAATTCGAGTACACCTTC
CDR3 protein: CSAWRQFEYTF

V gene: TRBV10-3
clone size: -
D gene: -
J gene: TRBJ1-2
CDR3 DNA: TGTGCCATCAGTGTTGAGGAAATTGGCTACACCTTC
CDR3 protein: CAISVEEIGYTF

V gene: TRBV9
clone size: many
D gene: -
J gene: TRBJ2-1
CDR3 DNA: TGTGCCAGCAGCGTATCAGAGGTCGAGCAGTTCTTC
CDR3 protein: CASSVSEVEQFF

V gene: TRBV29-1
clone size: -
D gene: -
J gene: TRBJ1-2
CDR3 DNA: TGCAGCGTTGCATTGACCGGCGGCTACACCTTC
CDR3 protein: CSVALTGGYTF

V gene: TRBV5-6
clone size: -
D gene: TRBD1
J gene: TRBJ1-5
CDR3 DNA: TGTGCCAGCAGCGGCTTCGGACAGGGCCATCAGCCCCAGCATTTT
CDR3 protein: CASSGFGQGHQPQHF

V gene: TRBV28
clone size: few
D gene: -
J gene: TRBJ2-1
CDR3 DNA: TGTGCCAGCACGAGCGGAGCTGCCTACAATGAGCAGTTCTTC
CDR3 protein: CASTSGAAYNEQFF

V gene: TRBV7-3
clone size: few
D gene: TRBD1
J gene: TRBJ2-3
CDR3 DNA: TGTGCCAGCAGCGGGACAGGGGGCTCAGATACGCAGTATTTT
CDR3 protein: CASSGTGGSDTQYF

V gene: TRBV6-2/TRBV6-3
clone size: -
D gene: -
J gene: TRBJ2-5
CDR3 DNA: TGTGCCAGCAGTGACCCAGGGGCGGTAGGAGAGACCCAGTACTTC
CDR3 protein: CASSDPGAVGETQYF

V gene: TRBV7-3
clone size: -
D gene: -
J gene: TRBJ2-4
CDR3 DNA: TGTGCCAGCAGCTTAACTGCCAAAAACATTCAGTACTTC
CDR3 protein: CASSLTAKNIQYF

V gene: TRBV6-2/TRBV6-3
clone size: -
D gene: TRBD2
J gene: TRBJ2-1
CDR3 DNA: TGTGCCAGCAGTCCCCCCGGGGGGGTTCAGATAAGCTCCTACAATGAGCAGTTCTTC
CDR3 protein: CASSPPGGVQISSYNEQFF

V gene: TRBV4-2
clone size: -
D gene: -
J gene: TRBJ2-5
CDR3 DNA: TGTGCCAGCAGCCAAGTAGGCGGGGAGGCGGAGACCCAGTACTTC
CDR3 protein: CASSQVGGEAETQYF

V gene: TRBV12-3/TRBV12-4
clone size: medium-sized
D gene: TRBD2
J gene: TRBJ2-7
CDR3 DNA: TGTGCCAGCAGTACCGGGACTAGCTTTTACGAGCAGTACTTC
CDR3 protein: CASSTGTSFYEQYF

V gene: TRBV2
clone size: few
D gene: -
J gene: TRBJ2-7
CDR3 DNA: TGTGCCAGCAGTCGGGCAGGAAACTCCTACGAGCAGTACTTC
CDR3 protein: CASSRAGNSYEQYF

V gene: TRBV4-1
clone size: many
D gene: -
J gene: TRBJ2-6
CDR3 DNA: TGCGCCAGCAGGGGGGACGGCTACTTCTCTGGGGCCAACGTCCTGACTTTC
CDR3 protein: CASRGDGYFSGANVLTF

V gene: TRBV20-1
clone size: few
D gene: -
J gene: TRBJ2-1
CDR3 DNA: TGCAGTGCTCTAGGAATCGAGGAGCAGTTCTTC
CDR3 protein: CSALGIEEQFF

V gene: TRBV20-1
clone size: few
D gene: -
J gene: TRBJ1-6
CDR3 DNA: TGCAGTGCTAGAGTGACCGGGAGCTCCTATAATTCACCCCTCCACTTT
CDR3 protein: CSARVTGSSYNSPLHF

V gene: TRBV20-1
clone size: -
D gene: -
J gene: TRBJ2-7
CDR3 DNA: TGCAGTGCTGCCCTGAGTCGGGGGAGCTACGAGCAGTACTTC
CDR3 protein: CSAALSRGSYEQYF

V gene: TRBV5-1
clone size: many
D gene: -
J gene: TRBJ1-4
CDR3 DNA: TGCGCCAGCAGCTCTTCCCAGGGCGCAACTAATGAAAAACTGTTTTTT
CDR3 protein: CASSSSQGATNEKLFF

V gene: TRBV30
clone size: many
D gene: -
J gene: TRBJ2-5
CDR3 DNA: TGTGCCTGGAGTTTACAGGGAGAAGAGACCCAGTACTTC
CDR3 protein: CAWSLQGEETQYF

V gene: TRBV6-5
clone size: many
D gene: -
J gene: TRBJ1-3
CDR3 DNA: TGTGCCAGCAGTTACACCGCAGGCACTGGAAACACCATATATTTT
CDR3 protein: CASSYTAGTGNTIYF

V gene: TRBV7-9
clone size: -
D gene: -
J gene: TRBJ2-5
CDR3 DNA: TGTGCCAGCAGCGCCCGCCCCGTGGAGGAAGAGACCCAGTACTTC
CDR3 protein: CASSARPVEEETQYF

V gene: TRBV5-6
clone size: many
D gene: -
J gene: TRBJ1-1
CDR3 DNA: TGTGCCAGCAGCTTCGTGACCGTGGGCCAAGCTTTCTTT
CDR3 protein: CASSFVTVGQAFF

V gene: TRBV4-1
clone size: -
D gene: TRBD1
J gene: TRBJ2-1
CDR3 DNA: TGCGCCAGCAGCCGTCAACAGGGGGCAGAGGGCTACAATGAGCAGTTCTTC
CDR3 protein: CASSRQQGAEGYNEQFF

V gene: TRBV20-1
clone size: -
D gene: -
J gene: TRBJ1-6
CDR3 DNA: TGCAGTGCTAGCACCAGGTATTCACCCCTCCACTTT
CDR3 protein: CSASTRYSPLHF

V gene: TRBV12-3/TRBV12-4
clone size: -
D gene: -
J gene: TRBJ1-6
CDR3 DNA: TGTGCCAGCAGTTCACTCCTCAGGGTTGCACCCCTCCAGTTT
CDR3 protein: CASSSLLRVAPLQF

V gene: TRBV20-1
clone size: -
D gene: TRBD2
J gene: TRBJ2-2
CDR3 DNA: TGCAGTGCTTTAACCGGGACTAGGGGTATCACCGGGGAGCTGTTTTTT
CDR3 protein: CSALTGTRGITGELFF

V gene: TRBV20-1
clone size: -
D gene: -
J gene: TRBJ1-1
CDR3 DNA: TGCAGTGCTAGAGTACCTCCCCTCAGGAGGTTTGAAGCTTTCTTT
CDR3 protein: CSARVPPLRRFEAFF

V gene: TRBV4-3
clone size: few
D gene: TRBD2
J gene: TRBJ2-5
CDR3 DNA: TGCGCCAGCGCCAGGGCTAGCGGGGGAAACCAAGAGACCCAGTACTTC
CDR3 protein: CASARASGGNQETQYF

V gene: TRBV6-5
clone size: many
D gene: -
J gene: TRBJ2-6
CDR3 DNA: TGTGCCAGCAGGAACAGGCCGGGGGCTATCTCTGGGGCCAACGTCCTGACTTTC
CDR3 protein: CASRNRPGAISGANVLTF

V gene: TRBV5-1
clone size: few
D gene: TRBD2
J gene: TRBJ2-5
CDR3 DNA: TGCGCCAGCAGCTTAGGGACTAGCGGGGAGACCCAGTACTTC
CDR3 protein: CASSLGTSGETQYF

V gene: TRBV19
clone size: few
D gene: -
J gene: TRBJ2-3
CDR3 DNA: TGTGCCAGTAGTATTCAGGGGAGGACAGATACGCAGTATTTT
CDR3 protein: CASSIQGRTDTQYF

V gene: TRBV12-3/TRBV12-4
clone size: -
D gene: -
J gene: TRBJ1-1
CDR3 DNA: TGTGCCAGCAGTCCATTGAACACTGAAGCTTTCTTT
CDR3 protein: CASSPLNTEAFF